This TCR beta chain comes out of a study of early T cells in non-severe SARS-CoV-2 infection. V shed 4 bases and J shed 2 bases, with 11 bases lying between them. CDR1 and CDR2 from the germline V gene are LGHDT and YNNKEL (reference sequence). CDR3 length: 14 residues. TCRdb used MiXCR to reprocess the 5' RACE reads, holding one entry per CDR3 protein. This sample carries around 58,000 distinct CDR3 sequences, 10% to 15% of them seen once, and the ten largest clones take approximately 10%. The sample was whole blood. This TCR was sampled from an adult who was a healthcare worker with PCR-confirmed SARS-CoV-2 infection or an uninfected control (not recorded which). The chain recombines TRBV3-1 with TRBJ1-1, with D possibly matching TRBD1 (6 bases). The CDR3 DNA is TGTGCCAGCAGCCTTGGGGGCAGCAACACTGAAGCTTTCTTT. Amino acids: CASSLGGSNTEAFF.